A single sample is the source of the 30 T cell receptor beta chains below, sequenced in a study of blood T cell repertoires in COVID-19. This table comes from immunoSEQ multiplex PCR, and its TCRdb copy is limited to in-frame clones, with some not included. The table shows about 430,000 clones, with about 88% occurring only once. The source material was PBMCs or T cells enriched from blood (not recorded which). The source is a woman aged 18-30 years who had been exposed to COVID-19.

This clone was seen once. This rearrangement joins TRBV5-1 to TRBJ2-5; TRBD2 agrees at 8 bases. Looked up from germline, CDR1 is SGHRS and CDR2 is YFSETQ. The trim removed 2 bases at V and 5 bases at J, leaving 5 bases unmatched. The CDR3 totals 14 residues. The CDR3, as DNA: TGCGCCAGCAGCTTCCCCTCGGGGGGGGAGACCCAGTACTTC. Its protein is CASSFPSGGETQYF.

J is TRBJ1-1 and V is TRBV28, with 7 bases matching TRBD1. Germline CDR1 MDHEN, CDR2 SYDVKM. Unmatched junction bases numbered 15, after V lost 7 bases and J lost 13 bases. The CDR3 is made up of 13 amino acids. The CDR3 DNA follows: TGTGCCAGCACCCCAGACAGGGTTCGATTTTTTTTCTTT. Amino acids: CASTPDRVRFFFF.

The gene calls are TRBV5-1 and TRBJ2-7, with TRBD1 matching over 9 bases. Losses at the gene ends were 3 bases for V and 4 bases for J; bases not matched to a gene: 5. The germline CDR1 and CDR2 sequences are SGHRS and YFSETQ. This CDR3 has 14 residues. This chain's CDR3 is CASSSTGGRYEQYF. In DNA, the CDR3 is TGCGCCAGCAGCTCGACAGGGGGAAGGTACGAGCAGTACTTC. Full variable domain (remainder filled in from reference TRBV5-1 and TRBJ2-7): KAGVTQTPRYLIKTRGQQVTLSCSPISGHRSVSWYQQTPGQGLQFLFEYFSETQRNKGNFPGRFSGRQFSNSRSEMNVSTLELGDSALYLCASSSTGGRYEQYFGPGTRLTVT.

V is TRBV7-9 and J is TRBJ1-1; 7 nucleotides agree with TRBD1. CDR1 and CDR2 (germline): SEHNR, FQNEAQ (reference sequence). The V gene end was trimmed by 3 bases and the J gene end by 2 bases; junction bases not matched to a gene: 6. This CDR3 spans 15 amino acids. CDR3 residues: CASSLGDRENTEAFF. The CDR3 DNA follows: TGTGCCAGCAGCTTGGGCGACAGGGAAAACACTGAAGCTTTCTTT.

The chain employs TRBV6-2 or TRBV6-3 and TRBJ2-1; the match to TRBD1 covers 8 bases. The CDR3 sequence is 16 residues long. Germline values: CDR1 MNHEY, CDR2 SVGEGT. Germline trimming cut 5 bases from V and 7 bases from J; bases unmatched to any gene: 13. The chain's CDR3 is CASSHMTGDLKNEQFF. Written as DNA, the CDR3 is TGTGCCAGCAGTCATATGACAGGGGATTTAAAAAATGAGCAGTTCTTC.

The rearrangement joins TRBV13 to TRBJ2-3, with D possibly TRBD1 on 7 matching bases. Germline CDR1 reads PRHDT; CDR2 reads FYEKMQ (reference sequence). V was cut by 1 base and J by 0 bases, with 11 bases left in between. The CDR3 length is 16 residues. The CDR3 here is CASSLVAGGSTDTQYF. Written as DNA, the CDR3 is TGTGCCAGCAGCTTAGTCGCAGGGGGGAGCACAGATACGCAGTATTTT.

The CDR3 DNA reads as TGTGCCAGCAGCGCAGGCGACGTGAACACTGAAGCTTTCTTT. Amino acids: CASSAGDVNTEAFF. The chain employs TRBV9 and TRBJ1-1, with D unresolved. The CDR3 loop spans 14 amino acids. Trimming removed 3 bases at V and 0 bases at J, with 9 bases between. The germline CDR1 and CDR2 sequences are SGDLS and YYNGEE.

This sequence joins TRBV13 and TRBJ2-7; TRBD1 matches at 7 bases. CDR1 is PRHDT and CDR2 is FYEKMQ in the germline V gene (reference sequence). The CDR3 totals 14 residues. Losses at the gene ends were 1 base for V and 4 bases for J; bases not matched to a gene: 4. The CDR3: CASSLVGTEYEQYF. CDR3 DNA: TGTGCCAGCAGCTTAGTCGGGACAGAATACGAGCAGTACTTC. The variable domain in full, with the rest retrieved from reference TRBV13 and TRBJ2-7, is AAGVIQSPRHLIKEKRETATLKCYPIPRHDTVYWYQQGPGQDPQFLISFYEKMQSDKGSIPDRFSAQQFSDYHSELNMSSLELGDSALYFCASSLVGTEYEQYFGPGTRLTVT.

The chain couples TRBV19 to TRBJ2-1, with 8 bases aligning to TRBD1. Germline CDR1 LNHDA, CDR2 SQIVND (reference sequence). Losses at the gene ends were 9 bases for V and 4 bases for J; bases not matched to a gene: 5. The CDR3 length is 13 residues. The CDR3 reads CARGQVKYNEQFF. CDR3 nucleotide sequence: TGTGCCAGGGGACAGGTGAAGTACAATGAGCAGTTCTTC.

The chain recombines TRBV7-6 with TRBJ1-1; 7 nucleotides line up with TRBD1. Germline lookup yields CDR1 SGHVS and CDR2 FNYEAQ. The CDR3 extends over 17 amino acids. Germline trimming cut 0 bases from V and 4 bases from J; bases unmatched to any gene: 11. The CDR3 reads CASSLAAAGGLSTEAFF. CDR3 sequence (DNA): TGTGCCAGCAGCTTAGCCGCTGCAGGGGGATTGAGCACTGAAGCTTTCTTT.

This rearrangement joins TRBV29-1 to TRBJ1-1, with 7 positions matching TRBD1. The CDR3 has 13 amino acids. Trimming took 6 bases from V and 1 from J; bases not matched to a gene: 5. The germline V gene has CDR1 SQVTM and CDR2 ANQGSEA. Here the CDR3 reads CSVIQGWNTEAFF. CDR3 DNA sequence: TGCAGCGTAATACAGGGGTGGAACACTGAAGCTTTCTTT.

This chain joins TRBV9 and TRBJ1-3; D remains unclear. The germline gives CDR1 SGDLS, CDR2 YYNGEE. V was shortened by 0 bases and J by 0 bases, with 7 bases between the two germline ends. The CDR3 has 15 amino acids. The chain's CDR3 is CASSVAVNSGNTIYF. In DNA form, the CDR3 reads TGTGCCAGCAGCGTAGCAGTTAACTCTGGAAACACCATATATTTT.

V and J are TRBV18 and TRBJ2-1; a weak D match, TRBD2 (5 bases). Trimming stripped 0 bases from V and 3 bases from J, with 15 bases between. Germline V CDR1 and CDR2: KGHSH, LQKENI. The CDR3 has 17 amino acids. CDR3 DNA: TGTGCCAGCTCACCACCGGTGCAGGACTTCTACTACAATGAGCAGTTCTTC. Its translation: CASSPPVQDFYYNEQFF.

The V and J genes are TRBV7-2 and TRBJ2-7; 7 bases align to TRBD2. Trimming took 5 bases from V and 3 from J; bases not matched to a gene: 13. Germline CDR1 and CDR2: SGHTA and FQGNSA. This CDR3 has 16 amino acids. CDR3 bases: TGTGCCAGCAGCCACCGGTCCAGCGGGGCTAACTACGAGCAGTACTTC. Protein sequence: CASSHRSSGANYEQYF.

The V gene is TRBV6-5, the J gene TRBJ2-3, with 11 bases fitting TRBD2. Germline loops: CDR1 MNHEY, CDR2 SVGAGI. The CDR3 runs to 16 residues. V gave up 3 bases and J gave up 7 bases; unmatched junction bases: 9. CDR3 amino acids: CASSYVSGTSGYTQYF. CDR3 nucleotides: TGTGCCAGCAGTTATGTTTCCGGGACTAGCGGATATACGCAGTATTTT.

The chain joins TRBV27 to TRBJ2-3; tentatively, D is TRBD2 (6 bases). The germline V and J ends were trimmed by 3 bases and 3 bases, with 13 bases remaining between them. This CDR3 spans 15 amino acids. Germline values: CDR1 MNHEY, CDR2 SMNVEV (reference sequence). The CDR3 is CASSFNGGGTDTQYF. CDR3 DNA: TGTGCCAGCAGTTTTAACGGGGGTGGGACAGATACGCAGTATTTT.

This chain connects TRBV9 to TRBJ2-1, with 10 bases fitting TRBD2. CDR3 length: 15 residues. Germline trimming cut 3 bases from V and 3 bases from J; bases unmatched to any gene: 3. The germline V gene encodes CDR1 SGDLS and CDR2 YYNGEE. CDR3 sequence reads: CASSGIAGGYNEQFF. DNA for the CDR3: TGTGCCAGCAGCGGGATAGCGGGGGGCTACAATGAGCAGTTCTTC.

The rearrangement links TRBV19 to TRBJ2-7; 7 bases match TRBD1. CDR3 length: 14 amino acids. Germline trimming cut 4 bases from V and 0 bases from J; bases unmatched to any gene: 3. CDR1 and CDR2 from the germline V gene are LNHDA and SQIVND (reference sequence). CDR3 in amino acids: CASSTGQNSYEQYF. Written as DNA, the CDR3 is TGTGCCAGTAGTACGGGACAGAACTCCTACGAGCAGTACTTC.

The V call is TRBV5-8, the J call TRBJ2-6, with TRBD1 matching 7 bases. Germline CDR1 and CDR2: SGHTS and YDEGEE. This CDR3 region has 19 residues. J was trimmed by 3 bases and V by 0 bases; bases with no gene match: 12. Here the CDR3 reads CASSLARTGAWGGANVLTF. The CDR3 DNA sequence: TGTGCCAGCAGCTTGGCCCGCACAGGGGCATGGGGTGGGGCCAACGTCCTGACTTTC.

The rearrangement uses TRBV7-8 and TRBJ1-5; 8 nucleotides align to TRBD1. The V gene end was trimmed by 4 bases and the J gene end by 4 bases; junction bases not matched to a gene: 9. Germline V gives CDR1 SGHVS, CDR2 FQNEAQ. The CDR3 is 16 residues long. The CDR3 nucleotides read TGTGCCAGCAGCTCACAAGGGACAGGAGATAATCAGCCCCAGCATTTT. This translates into CASSSQGTGDNQPQHF. The full variable domain, completed using reference TRBV7-8 and TRBJ1-5, is GAGVSQSPRYKVAKRGQDVALRCDPISGHVSLFWYQQALGQGPEFLTYFQNEAQLDKSGLPSDRFFAERPEGSVSTLKIQRTQQEDSAVYLCASSSQGTGDNQPQHFGDGTRLSIL.

This clone was found a few times. This sample also contains other DNA sequences that code for the same CDR3. V and J are TRBV5-1 and TRBJ1-5; D remains unclear. Germline CDR1 and CDR2: SGHRS and YFSETQ. The CDR3 extends over 13 amino acids. V was pared by 0 bases and J by 4 bases, with 5 bases between. The CDR3 spells CASSLGPNQPQHF. The CDR3 region has the DNA TGCGCCAGCAGCTTGGGGCCGAATCAGCCCCAGCATTTT.

This clone occurred a few times. The genes are TRBV4-1 and TRBJ1-5; TRBD1 is a possible D gene (6 bases). Trimming removed 4 bases from V and 6 bases from J, with 19 bases in between. In germline, CDR1 is MGHRA, CDR2 YSYEKL. CDR3 size: 16 residues. This CDR3 reads CASSPSVTGKSQPQHF. CDR3 nucleotide sequence: TGCGCCAGCAGCCCCAGTGTAACAGGGAAGAGTCAGCCCCAGCATTTT.

With respect to this clone: This CDR3 is also generated by other DNA sequences in the sample. V and J are TRBV6-5 and TRBJ2-7; maybe TRBD2 (5 bases). The length of the CDR3 is 11 residues. V lost 2 bases to trimming and J lost 6 bases, with 5 bases between them. Germline V gives CDR1 MNHEY, CDR2 SVGAGI. CDR3 in amino acids: CASSYGSEQYF. DNA of the CDR3: TGTGCCAGCAGTTACGGGAGCGAGCAGTACTTC.

The chain is built from TRBV18 and TRBJ1-2; D is uncertain. The CDR3 spans 14 residues. Trimming left V 2 bases short and J 4 bases short, with 11 bases between. The germline gives CDR1 KGHSH, CDR2 LQKENI. DNA of the CDR3: TGTGCCAGCTCACCAGACACCCAGAGCTATGGCTACACCTTC. Its protein is CASSPDTQSYGYTF.

The chain links TRBV2 to TRBJ1-5; possible D gene TRBD1, 5 bases. Trimming pared 1 base from V and 7 bases from J, leaving 8 bases between. The CDR3 consists of 13 residues. Germline CDR1 SNHLY, CDR2 FYNNEI. The CDR3 sequence is CASSEEGPQPQHF. The CDR3 DNA follows: TGTGCCAGCAGTGAAGAGGGGCCGCAGCCCCAGCATTTT.

This clone has more than one count but fewer than ten. CDR3 residues: CASSLAWASYGYTF. CDR3 bases: TGTGCCAGCAGCTTAGCTTGGGCCTCCTATGGCTACACCTTC. The chain uses TRBV7-2 and TRBJ1-2, with D unresolved. Trimming removed 0 bases from V and 4 bases from J, with 9 bases in between. Per germline, CDR1 SGHTA and CDR2 FQGNSA. The CDR3 spans 14 residues.

Comments on this clone: Germline and junction disagree at one end, which may indicate a read error. The V and J genes are TRBV6-2 or TRBV6-3 and TRBJ1-6; 7 bases are shared with TRBD1. Germline V gives CDR1 MNHEY, CDR2 SVGEGT. CDR3 length equals 16 residues. In DNA, the CDR3 is TGTGCCAGCAGTAACTCCCGACAGGGTGGAAAATCACCCCTCCACTTT. Protein product: CASSNSRQGGKSPLHF.

V gene TRBV7-8 combines with J gene TRBJ2-7; D ambiguous. The germline V gene has CDR1 SGHVS and CDR2 FQNEAQ. Trimming stripped 5 bases from V and 2 bases from J, with 16 bases between. The CDR3 has 15 residues. This CDR3 is CASSETETPTYEQYF. The CDR3 DNA reads TGTGCCAGCAGCGAAACTGAGACACCCACCTACGAGCAGTACTTC. The full variable domain, in which reference TRBV7-8 and TRBJ2-7 provide the parts outside the CDR3, is GAGVSQSPRYKVAKRGQDVALRCDPISGHVSLFWYQQALGQGPEFLTYFQNEAQLDKSGLPSDRFFAERPEGSVSTLKIQRTQQEDSAVYLCASSETETPTYEQYFGPGTRLTVT.

V is TRBV11-2 and J is TRBJ2-7, with D perhaps TRBD2 (5 bases). From germline, CDR1 is SGHAT and CDR2 FQNNGV. V was trimmed by 3 bases and J by 1 base, leaving 13 bases between them. The CDR3 covers 15 residues. Here the CDR3 DNA reads TGTGCCAGCAGCTTTACTGATACTAGTTCCTACGAGCAGTACTTC. It codes for CASSFTDTSSYEQYF.

The V call is TRBV29-1, the J call TRBJ1-2; D uncertain. The CDR3 loop spans 12 amino acids. Germline CDR1 SQVTM, CDR2 ANQGSEA. V was clipped by 6 bases and J by 6 bases, with 14 bases between them. The CDR3 DNA reads as TGCAGCGTCCTGAGTTCGGGAGATGGCTACACCTTC. Translating it yields CSVLSSGDGYTF.